Listed below are T cell receptor beta chains from one sample, sequenced in a study of graft-versus-host responses after intestinal transplantation. Sequencing was performed with immunoSEQ multiplex PCR; in TCRdb, only in-frame clones are kept and a portion is missing. The sample lists 12,000 or so clones, roughly nine tenths occurring once. The specimen comprised PBMCs, sampled 105 days after intestinal transplantation. The receptors stem from a human patient who received an intestinal transplant, so some T cells may come from the graft donor. The CDR3 runs from the conserved cysteine through the conserved F or W. D genes are given only for firm matches. Clone size is shown for a subset of rows, as once, few, many or a class of expanded clone.

clone_size: NA; d_call: TRBD1; j_call: TRBJ1-2; v_call: TRBV11-2; cdr3_aa: CASSLAPGGPYGYTF; cdr3_nt: TGTGCCAGCAGCTTAGCACCAGGGGGACCCTATGGCTACACCTTC
clone_size: NA; d_call: TRBD2; j_call: TRBJ2-1; v_call: TRBV4-1; cdr3_aa: CASSQVRAGGPYNEQFF; cdr3_nt: TGCGCCAGCAGCCAAGTACGGGCGGGGGGGCCCTACAATGAGCAGTTCTTC
clone_size: NA; d_call: TRBD2; j_call: TRBJ2-1; v_call: TRBV4-1; cdr3_aa: CASSQVAGGWYEQFF; cdr3_nt: TGCGCCAGCAGCCAAGTGGCGGGAGGGTGGTATGAGCAGTTCTTC
clone_size: NA; d_call: NA; j_call: TRBJ1-2; v_call: TRBV19; cdr3_aa: CASSPSPDSVGPSNYGYTF; cdr3_nt: TGTGCCAGTAGTCCTTCTCCTGACAGCGTTGGGCCCTCTAACTATGGCTACACCTTC
clone_size: NA; d_call: TRBD1; j_call: TRBJ2-7; v_call: TRBV15; cdr3_aa: CATSGDRRPYEQYF; cdr3_nt: TGTGCCACCAGCGGGGACAGGAGACCCTACGAGCAGTACTTC
clone_size: NA; d_call: NA; j_call: TRBJ2-5; v_call: TRBV6-5; cdr3_aa: CASRGTNLGTQYF; cdr3_nt: TGTGCCAGCAGGGGGACAAACCTAGGGACCCAGTACTTC
clone_size: NA; d_call: NA; j_call: TRBJ2-5; v_call: TRBV13; cdr3_aa: CASSLDETQYF; cdr3_nt: TGTGCCAGCAGCTTAGATGAGACCCAGTACTTC
clone_size: NA; d_call: NA; j_call: TRBJ1-1; v_call: TRBV28; cdr3_aa: CASSLWGRDTEAFF; cdr3_nt: TGTGCCAGCAGTTTATGGGGTAGGGACACTGAAGCTTTCTTT
clone_size: NA; d_call: NA; j_call: TRBJ1-6; v_call: TRBV4-1; cdr3_aa: CASSQDGNLYSPLHF; cdr3_nt: TGCGCCAGCAGCCAAGACGGCAACTTATACTCACCCCTCCACTTT
clone_size: NA; d_call: NA; j_call: TRBJ2-2; v_call: TRBV6-4; cdr3_aa: CASSDSTATGELFF; cdr3_nt: TGTGCCAGCAGTGACTCGACAGCGACCGGGGAGCTGTTTTTT
clone_size: NA; d_call: NA; j_call: TRBJ1-6; v_call: TRBV6-6; cdr3_aa: CASSPGQYNSPLHF; cdr3_nt: TGTGCCAGCAGTCCAGGACAGTATAATTCACCCCTCCACTTT
clone_size: NA; d_call: NA; j_call: TRBJ2-1; v_call: TRBV21-1; cdr3_aa: CASSKWGLARYYNEQFF; cdr3_nt: TGTGCCAGCAGCAAATGGGGACTAGCGAGGTACTACAATGAGCAGTTCTTC
clone_size: NA; d_call: TRBD2; j_call: TRBJ2-3; v_call: TRBV6-5; cdr3_aa: CASSYSSGGRTDTQYF; cdr3_nt: TGTGCCAGCAGTTACTCGAGCGGGGGCCGCACAGATACGCAGTATTTT
clone_size: NA; d_call: NA; j_call: TRBJ1-1; v_call: TRBV2; cdr3_aa: CASSHLTHMNTEAFF; cdr3_nt: TGTGCCAGCAGTCACCTGACACATATGAACACTGAAGCTTTCTTT
clone_size: NA; d_call: TRBD2; j_call: TRBJ2-6; v_call: TRBV6-4; cdr3_aa: CASSDSGEGSGANVLTF; cdr3_nt: TGTGCCAGCAGTGACTCGGGGGAGGGGTCTGGGGCCAACGTCCTGACTTTC
clone_size: NA; d_call: NA; j_call: TRBJ2-1; v_call: TRBV6-6; cdr3_aa: CASSYLGDEQFF; cdr3_nt: TGTGCCAGCAGTTACTTGGGGGATGAGCAGTTCTTC
clone_size: NA; d_call: NA; j_call: TRBJ1-2; v_call: TRBV14; cdr3_aa: CASSQWGFGGYTF; cdr3_nt: TGTGCCAGCAGCCAGTGGGGTTTTGGTGGCTACACCTTC
clone_size: NA; d_call: TRBD2; j_call: TRBJ2-7; v_call: TRBV27; cdr3_aa: CASSSTSGSPYEQYF; cdr3_nt: TGTGCCAGCAGTTCCACTAGCGGGAGCCCCTACGAGCAGTACTTC
clone_size: NA; d_call: TRBD2; j_call: TRBJ2-5; v_call: TRBV5-1; cdr3_aa: CASSLLAGREETQYF; cdr3_nt: TGCGCCAGCAGCTTGTTAGCGGGGAGGGAGGAGACCCAGTACTTC
clone_size: NA; d_call: TRBD1; j_call: TRBJ2-7; v_call: TRBV6-5; cdr3_aa: CASEGGLGRSYEQYF; cdr3_nt: TGTGCCAGCGAAGGGGGCCTGGGTCGTTCCTACGAGCAGTACTTC
clone_size: NA; d_call: NA; j_call: TRBJ2-7; v_call: TRBV25-1; cdr3_aa: CASSGASDLDEQYF; cdr3_nt: TGTGCCAGCAGTGGGGCTAGCGATTTAGACGAGCAGTACTTC
clone_size: NA; d_call: NA; j_call: TRBJ2-1; v_call: TRBV11-1; cdr3_aa: CASSLQLYNEQFF; cdr3_nt: TGTGCCAGCAGCCTTCAACTCTACAATGAGCAGTTCTTC
clone_size: NA; d_call: TRBD2; j_call: TRBJ2-1; v_call: TRBV4-1; cdr3_aa: CASSQPRLAGGSGEQFF; cdr3_nt: TGCGCCAGCAGCCAACCTCGACTAGCGGGGGGGTCGGGTGAGCAGTTCTTC
clone_size: NA; d_call: NA; j_call: TRBJ1-3; v_call: TRBV4-2; cdr3_aa: CASSQDHLGGPGNTIYF; cdr3_nt: TGTGCCAGCAGCCAAGATCATTTGGGGGGGCCTGGAAACACCATATATTTT
clone_size: NA; d_call: NA; j_call: TRBJ2-3; v_call: TRBV5-6; cdr3_aa: CASSLYDGTDTQYF; cdr3_nt: TGTGCCAGCAGCTTGTACGACGGCACAGATACGCAGTATTTT
clone_size: once; d_call: TRBD1; j_call: TRBJ1-1; v_call: TRBV6-1; cdr3_aa: CASSARGWGEAFF; cdr3_nt: TGTGCCAGCAGTGCCAGGGGGTGGGGTGAAGCTTTCTTT
clone_size: NA; d_call: NA; j_call: TRBJ2-7; v_call: TRBV5-1; cdr3_aa: CASSRMPERSSYEQYF; cdr3_nt: TGCGCCAGCAGCCGAATGCCCGAGAGGAGCTCCTACGAGCAGTACTTC